Shown below are 19 T cell receptor beta chains from a single sample sequenced in a study of regulatory T cells in long-lasting Graves disease. Indicated time point: persistent/refractory GD, antithyroid drugs over 5 years with positive TRAb. With RNA extracted from PBMCs as input, the TCR library was made. The authors built TCR beta libraries using iRepertoire HTBI primers and Arm-PCR of CDR3 regions. In TCRdb, the multiplex PCR reads were re-called with MiXCR into one record per CDR3 protein. The table includes a few hundred thousand distinct CDR3 sequences, approximately 23% detected once. Sequences were derived from peripheral blood mononuclear cells (PBMCs), sampled when the disease was refractory, from a patient treated with antithyroid drugs. These receptors all stem from a female donor with Graves disease.

Worth noting for this clonotype: Relative to the germline gene, one junction end is altered; a read error may explain this. This CDR3 reads CASSYSPHSGGEETQCF. CDR3 DNA: TGTGCCAGCAGTTACTCACCCCATAGCGGGGGGGAAGAGACCCAGTGCTTC. J is TRBJ2-5 and V is TRBV6-4; 11 bases match TRBD2. Germline values: CDR1 MRHNA, CDR2 SNTAGT. This CDR3 spans 17 amino acids.

The table lists this clonotype with a few counts. V gene TRBV7-2 combines with J gene TRBJ1-1; TRBD1 matches 8 bases. CDR1 and CDR2 from the germline V gene are SGHTA and FQGNSA. The CDR3 sequence is 13 residues long. The junction had 4 bases not matched to a gene; V was cut back by 5 bases and J by 5 bases. The CDR3 region is CASSITGGTEAFF. The CDR3 DNA reads TGTGCCAGCAGCATCACAGGGGGAACTGAAGCTTTCTTT.

Here the CDR3 DNA reads TGTGCCAGCAGCCACCGGCAGGTCGGCAATCAGCCCCAGCATTTT. Translated: CASSHRQVGNQPQHF. The chain recombines TRBV28 with TRBJ1-5; unclear D gene. V was shortened by 6 bases and J by 2 bases, with 14 bases between the two germline ends. Germline V gene lookup returns CDR1 MDHEN and CDR2 SYDVKM. This CDR3 comprises 15 residues.

This clonotype has ten or more counts. One junction end does not reproduce the germline sequence, and a read error may be involved. This chain connects TRBV7-7 to TRBJ1-4; 7 bases line up with TRBD1. The CDR3 contains 15 residues. Germline loops: CDR1 SSHAT, CDR2 FNYEAQ (reference sequence). The CDR3 here is CASSTSPGQFEKLFF. The DNA for the CDR3 is TGTGCTAGCAGCACCTCACCGGGACAGTTTGAAAAACTGTTTTTT.

This clonotype was seen many times. Sequence at one end of the junction differs from germline and may be a read error. The genes are TRBV28 and TRBJ1-2; 7 bases agree with TRBD1. CDR3 length equals 14 residues. The germline gives CDR1 MDHEN, CDR2 SYDVKM. The CDR3 spells CASSSEGQHYDYTF. The CDR3 nucleotides are TGTGCCAGCAGTTCAGAGGGACAGCACTATGACTACACCTTC.

J is TRBJ2-5 and V is TRBV29-1; D remains ambiguous. Trimming removed 6 bases at V and 2 bases at J, with 7 bases between. CDR1 is SQVTM and CDR2 is ANQGSEA in the germline V gene. The CDR3 has 11 residues. The CDR3 protein is CSVLRQETQYF. Written as DNA, the CDR3 is TGCAGCGTATTAAGGCAAGAGACCCAGTACTTC.

In this sample, this clonotype turned up many times. The V call is TRBV28, the J call TRBJ1-4; 7 nucleotides align to TRBD1. The V gene end was trimmed by 8 bases and the J gene end by 5 bases; junction bases not matched to a gene: 20. Germline V gene lookup returns CDR1 MDHEN and CDR2 SYDVKM. The CDR3 contains 18 residues. CDR3 DNA: TGTGCCAGCCGACAAGCGGAAGACCGACAGGGACTAAATGAAAAACTGTTTTTT. It is translated as CASRQAEDRQGLNEKLFF.

The chain has TRBV5-1 and TRBJ2-7; TRBD2 matches 13 bases. Germline trimming cut 4 bases from V and 1 base from J; bases unmatched to any gene: 11. The germline gives CDR1 SGHRS, CDR2 YFSETQ. This CDR3 spans 18 amino acids. The CDR3 loop reads CASSPGLAGAHRSYEQYF. The CDR3 DNA sequence: TGCGCCAGCAGCCCCGGACTAGCGGGGGCACACCGGTCCTACGAGCAGTACTTC.

About this clonotype itself: With a much larger clone just one base away, this may be a read error. The J gene is TRBJ1-4, the V gene TRBV6-1, with D unresolved. The CDR3 contains 14 residues. Germline values: CDR1 MNHNS, CDR2 SASEGT. The CDR3 region is CASSRQTGREKLLF. Here the CDR3 DNA reads TGTGCCAGCAGTCGACAAACCGGCCGGGAAAAACTGCTTTTT.

This clonotype was found a few times. The chain combines TRBV7-9 with TRBJ1-1; D remains ambiguous. The CDR3 length is 13 residues. Germline lookup yields CDR1 SEHNR and CDR2 FQNEAQ (reference sequence). V lost 6 bases, J lost 1 base, and 9 bases lay in between. In DNA form, the CDR3 reads TGTGCCAGCAGACAGCAGGAGAACACTGAAGCTTTCTTT. Translated: CASRQQENTEAFF.

The chain employs TRBV2 and TRBJ2-4; D not resolved. With 7 bases removed from V and 10 bases from J, the gap between germline ends came to 17 bases. The CDR3 has 13 residues. Germline V gene sequence: CDR1 SNHLY, CDR2 FYNNEI. CDR3 amino acids: CASKGPSSKIQYF. CDR3 in DNA: TGTGCCAGCAAAGGCCCCTCAAGTAAAATTCAGTACTTC.

This clonotype was counted at least ten times. V and J are TRBV6-5 and TRBJ2-5; 12 positions match TRBD1. Looked up from germline, CDR1 is MNHEY and CDR2 is SVGAGI. J was trimmed by 5 bases and V by 4 bases; bases with no gene match: 8. The CDR3 is made up of 16 amino acids. CDR3 sequence: CASSSGTGGLSETQYF. The CDR3 nucleotides read TGTGCCAGCAGTTCCGGGACAGGGGGCCTTTCGGAGACCCAGTACTTC.

As concerns this clonotype: This may come from a read error, since a much larger clone is one base off. The CDR3 carries no conserved terminal phenylalanine or tryptophan, so it likely arises from a read error. CDR3 in amino acids: CSVTSPGAYTEAFS. For the CDR3, the DNA is TGCAGCGTTACCTCGCCAGGGGCCTACACTGAAGCTTTCTCT. This rearrangement joins TRBV29-1 to TRBJ1-1; TRBD1 might be the D (6 bases). The germline CDR1 and CDR2 sequences are SQVTM and ANQGSEA. The CDR3 loop spans 14 amino acids. The V end lost 5 bases, the J end lost 3 bases, and 16 bases lay between the germline ends.

This clonotype was counted between two and nine times. The chain has TRBV14 and TRBJ2-7; D unresolved. Trimming cost V 1 base and J 2 bases, with 18 bases left between them. Germline V gene lookup returns CDR1 SGHDN and CDR2 FVKESK. The length of the CDR3 is 17 residues. This CDR3 is CASSQGDWSGRAYEQYF. Here the CDR3 DNA reads TGTGCCAGCAGCCAAGGAGACTGGTCCGGCCGCGCCTACGAGCAGTACTTC.

Note on this clonotype: A clone one base away is much larger, so this may be a read error. This CDR3 is CASSLVNPYEQYF. CDR3 in DNA: TGTGCCAGCAGCTTGGTCAACCCCTACGAGCAGTACTTC. The chain couples TRBV11-1 to TRBJ2-7; D is unresolved. V lost 3 bases to trimming and J lost 2 bases, with 8 bases between them. CDR3 length: 13 residues. From germline, CDR1 is SGHAT and CDR2 FQDESV (reference sequence).

In its sample, this clonotype was seen many times. The gene calls are TRBV27 and TRBJ1-5, with D possibly matching TRBD1 (5 bases). The CDR3 spans 15 residues. CDR1 is MNHEY, CDR2 SMNVEV, per germline (reference sequence). With 8 bases removed from V and 2 bases from J, the gap between germline ends came to 16 bases. The CDR3 sequence: CASPPGKRGNQPQHF. CDR3 bases: TGTGCCAGCCCCCCAGGGAAGAGGGGCAATCAGCCCCAGCATTTT.

This clonotype was recorded at least ten times. V and J are TRBV7-3 and TRBJ2-5; 7 positions agree with TRBD2. Germline lookup yields CDR1 SGHTA and CDR2 FQGTGA. V lost 1 base to trimming and J lost 2 bases; unmatched junction nucleotides: 4. The CDR3 covers 15 residues. CDR3 nucleotide sequence: TGTGCCAGCAGCTTAAATGGCGGGGGACAAGAGACCCAGTACTTC. It translates to CASSLNGGGQETQYF.

This clonotype appeared many times. The chain is built from TRBV13 and TRBJ2-7; D is unresolved. This CDR3 region has 13 residues. CDR1 PRHDT and CDR2 FYEKMQ come from the germline V gene (reference sequence). The V end was cut by 5 bases, the J end by 0 bases, with 8 bases between. The CDR3, as DNA: TGTGCCAGCAGCCCGCCCATCTCCTACGAGCAGTACTTC. It is translated as CASSPPISYEQYF. Drawing the rest from reference TRBV13 and TRBJ2-7, the complete variable domain is AAGVIQSPRHLIKEKRETATLKCYPIPRHDTVYWYQQGPGQDPQFLISFYEKMQSDKGSIPDRFSAQQFSDYHSELNMSSLELGDSALYFCASSPPISYEQYFGPGTRLTVT.

The V and J genes are TRBV20-1 and TRBJ2-3; the match to TRBD1 covers 8 bases. Germline CDR1 and CDR2: DFQATT and SNEGSKA (reference sequence). The CDR3 is 15 residues long. The junction had 15 bases not matched to a gene; V was cut back by 5 bases and J by 8 bases. CDR3 nucleotides: TGCAGTGCTCCTAAGGGACAGGCCCAGCAGGGTACGCAGTATTTT. Protein product: CSAPKGQAQQGTQYF.